Here is one T cell receptor beta chain with its context. Clones were sequenced by immunoSEQ multiplex PCR, and TCRdb holds only the in-frame ones, with some missing. This sample yields 170,000 or so clones, of which approximately 80% are seen a single time; 1.5% to 1.7% belongs to the top ten. The data are from a study of blood T cell repertoires in COVID-19. This CDR3 spans 16 amino acids. CDR1 and CDR2 (germline): MNHNS, SASEGT. V lost 1 base, J lost 2 bases, and 12 bases lay in between. The specimen sequenced was peripheral blood. This TCR was recovered from a human donor in a cohort sampled during active COVID-19. V gene TRBV6-1 combines with J gene TRBJ1-3; D gene ambiguous. The DNA for the CDR3 is TGTGCCAGCAGTGAAGTGTCGGTTTCCCCTGGAAACACCATATATTTT. Its protein product is CASSEVSVSPGNTIYF.